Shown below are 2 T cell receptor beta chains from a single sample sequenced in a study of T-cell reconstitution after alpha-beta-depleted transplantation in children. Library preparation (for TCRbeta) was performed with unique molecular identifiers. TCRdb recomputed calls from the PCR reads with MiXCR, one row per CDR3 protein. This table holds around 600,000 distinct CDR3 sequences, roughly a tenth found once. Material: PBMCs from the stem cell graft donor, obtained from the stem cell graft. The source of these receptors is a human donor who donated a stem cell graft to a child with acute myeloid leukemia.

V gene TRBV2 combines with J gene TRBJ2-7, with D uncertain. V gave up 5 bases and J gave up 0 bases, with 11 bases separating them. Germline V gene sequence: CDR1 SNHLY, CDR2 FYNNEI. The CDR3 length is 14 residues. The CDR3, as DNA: TGTGCCAGCAGTCAGGACCAAGGCTCCTACGAGCAGTACTTC. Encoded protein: CASSQDQGSYEQYF.

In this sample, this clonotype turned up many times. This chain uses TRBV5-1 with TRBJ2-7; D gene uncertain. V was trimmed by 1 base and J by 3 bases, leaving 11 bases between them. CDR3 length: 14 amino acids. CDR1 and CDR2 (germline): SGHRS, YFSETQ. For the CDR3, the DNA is TGCGCCAGCAGCTTGATGGGGTCGGGCTACGAGCAGTACTTC. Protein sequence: CASSLMGSGYEQYF.